Below are 21 T cell receptor beta chains sequenced from a single sample in a study of blood T cell repertoires in COVID-19. Assay: immunoSEQ multiplex PCR; the TCRdb copy retains only in-frame clones and omits some. This sample has about 89,000 clones, with 65% to 80% found just once. The sample was peripheral blood. These receptors all come from a human donor in a cohort sampled during active COVID-19.

The chain combines TRBV28 with TRBJ2-3; tentative D call: TRBD2 (5 bases). This CDR3 has 15 residues. Germline V gene data show CDR1 as MDHEN and CDR2 as SYDVKM. Between the trimmed V and J ends, which lost 6 bases and 5 bases, there was a span of 18 bases. The CDR3 DNA reads as TGTGCCAGCAGCGGAGGTAGCTCCCGTAGAGATACGCAGTATTTT. This codes for CASSGGSSRRDTQYF.

V is TRBV19 and J is TRBJ1-5, with 9 bases lining up with TRBD1. Germline V lookup: CDR1 LNHDA, CDR2 SQIVND (reference sequence). CDR3 length: 14 amino acids. The ends lost 6 bases at V and 6 bases at J; junction bases unmatched: 6. The CDR3 reads CASRTGQGRQPQHF. The CDR3, as DNA: TGTGCCAGTAGAACGGGACAGGGCCGTCAGCCCCAGCATTTT.

V and J are TRBV2 and TRBJ2-2; D may be TRBD2 (6 bases). CDR3 size: 16 residues. Germline assignment: CDR1 SNHLY and CDR2 FYNNEI. The ends were cut back, 5 bases at V and 1 base at J, with 14 bases in the middle. CDR3 amino acids: CASSQSGTLNTGELFF. The CDR3 nucleotides are TGTGCCAGCAGTCAATCCGGGACTTTGAACACCGGGGAGCTGTTTTTT.

The chain uses TRBV10-3 and TRBJ2-7; TRBD2 agrees at 9 bases. With V trimmed by 2 bases and J by 2 bases, 4 bases remained unmatched. The CDR3 length is 15 residues. CDR1 and CDR2 from the germline V gene are ENHRY and SYGVKD. DNA for the CDR3: TGTGCCATCAGTGAGGGGGCGGGAGGGACCTACGAGCAGTACTTC. Protein product: CAISEGAGGTYEQYF.

This clone was seen only a few times. J is TRBJ2-1 and V is TRBV6-2 or TRBV6-3; TRBD2 matches at 11 bases. The CDR3 is made up of 17 amino acids. In germline, CDR1 is MNHEY, CDR2 SVGEGT. V shed 5 bases, J shed 8 bases, and the junction held 14 bases outside the gene matches. CDR3 DNA: TGTGCCAGCAGTATCGGCCCCAATAGCGGGAGGGCTGATGAGCAGTTCTTC. This sequence encodes CASSIGPNSGRADEQFF.

The chain employs TRBV14 and TRBJ1-5; no clear D. CDR3 size: 14 residues. CDR1 and CDR2 from the germline V gene are SGHDN and FVKESK. The V and J ends lost 5 bases and 6 bases respectively, with 14 bases between them. CDR3 coding DNA: TGTGCCAGCAGCAAATCGAGGGTCAGTCAGCCCCAGCATTTT. This sequence encodes CASSKSRVSQPQHF.

The chain combines TRBV19 with TRBJ2-7; D may be TRBD2 (6 bases). Deletions cut 6 bases from V and 1 base from J, with 16 bases between. The CDR3 spans 15 residues. Germline V gives CDR1 LNHDA, CDR2 SQIVND (reference sequence). The CDR3, as DNA: TGTGCCAGTAGGGGAGGAGGACGATCTTCCTACGAGCAGTACTTC. Residues: CASRGGGRSSYEQYF.

The rearrangement links TRBV6-5 to TRBJ2-7, with 8 positions matching TRBD1. The CDR3 spans 13 residues. Looked up from germline, CDR1 is MNHEY and CDR2 is SVGAGI. Trimming at V came to 6 bases and at J to 7 bases, leaving 8 bases not matched to a gene. CDR3 coding DNA: TGTGCCAGCAGGCGGACAGGGCGGGAAGAGCAGTACTTC. Protein product: CASRRTGREEQYF.

The chain couples TRBV4-3 to TRBJ1-2; 8 positions agree with TRBD1. Germline V gene lookup returns CDR1 LGHNA and CDR2 YSLEER. Losses at the gene ends were 4 bases for V and 7 bases for J; bases not matched to a gene: 8. The CDR3 is made up of 14 amino acids. The CDR3 is CASSRGQGASGYTF. The CDR3 region has the DNA TGCGCCAGCAGCCGGGGGCAGGGGGCCAGTGGCTACACCTTC.

This clone was counted a few times. The chain carries TRBV28 and TRBJ2-3; TRBD1 aligns across 9 bases. V trimming: 4 bases; J trimming: 7 bases; junction bases outside the gene matches: 9. This CDR3 region has 15 residues. From germline, CDR1 is MDHEN and CDR2 SYDVKM. CDR3 bases: TGTGCCAGCAGTTCCGGACAGGGGAGGCGTTATACGCAGTATTTT. Its protein is CASSSGQGRRYTQYF.

J is TRBJ1-6 and V is TRBV27; D remains ambiguous. This CDR3 region has 15 residues. V gave up 0 bases and J gave up 9 bases, with 12 bases separating them. Germline V CDR1 and CDR2: MNHEY, SMNVEV (reference sequence). As DNA, the CDR3 is TGTGCCAGCAGTTTATCGAGAAGCTCGAGTTCACCCCTCCACTTT. This codes for CASSLSRSSSSPLHF.

V gene TRBV7-8 combines with J gene TRBJ2-1; TRBD1 matches 7 bases. After removal of 8 bases from V and 0 bases from J, the junction contained 1 base not matched to a gene. This CDR3 is 13 amino acids long. Germline CDR1 reads SGHVS; CDR2 reads FQNEAQ. The CDR3 spells CASRTGSYNEQFF. CDR3 nucleotides: TGTGCCAGCCGGACAGGCTCCTACAATGAGCAGTTCTTC.

The chain is built from TRBV5-1 and TRBJ2-7; D ambiguous. Germline V CDR1 and CDR2: SGHRS, YFSETQ. The CDR3 is 15 amino acids. V shed 0 bases and J shed 3 bases, with 13 bases lying between them. The CDR3 nucleotides read TGCGCCAGCAGCTTGGTTGCAGGATCCTTCTACGAGCAGTACTTC. Translation: CASSLVAGSFYEQYF.

The chain employs TRBV24-1 and TRBJ2-7, with D possibly TRBD2 on 5 matching bases. Trimming took off 3 bases at V and 6 bases at J, with 11 bases between the two ends. The CDR3 is 13 amino acids. The V gene's germline CDR1 is KGHDR and CDR2 SFDVKD. Written as DNA, the CDR3 is TGTGCCACCAGTGATCCCGTCCTAGCCGAGCAGTACTTC. It is translated as CATSDPVLAEQYF.

The gene calls are TRBV21-1 and TRBJ2-3; TRBD1 reflects the table's D call only, with no check against the DNA. TRBV21-1 has pseudogene status. The CDR3 length is 16 residues. CDR3 DNA: TGTGCCAGCAGCAAAGCCATAGGACAGCACACAGATACGCAGTATTTT. Protein: CASSKAIGQHTDTQYF.

This chain links TRBV10-3 with TRBJ2-7; a possible D gene is TRBD2 (6 bases). Germline V gene lookup returns CDR1 ENHRY and CDR2 SYGVKD. Trimming removed 6 bases at V and 1 base at J, with 19 bases between. There are 16 residues in the CDR3. The CDR3 coding sequence is TGTGCCATCAGCGCTACGGGACTGACCCAGTCCTACGAGCAGTACTTC. As protein: CAISATGLTQSYEQYF.

The chain combines TRBV5-8 with TRBJ2-3; TRBD2 might be the D (6 bases). This CDR3 contains 17 residues. Germline CDR1 reads SGHTS; CDR2 reads YDEGEE. V was cut by 2 bases and J by 4 bases, with 20 bases left in between. The DNA for the CDR3 is TGTGCCAGCAGCTTATCCTTAGCGGCCGAGGGTCCAGATACGCAGTATTTT. Its protein is CASSLSLAAEGPDTQYF.

Only a few counts were recorded for this clone. The chain employs TRBV7-9 and TRBJ2-1, with 8 bases identical to TRBD2. The V gene's germline CDR1 is SEHNR and CDR2 FQNEAQ (reference sequence). The junction had 11 bases not matched to a gene; V was cut back by 5 bases and J by 5 bases. This CDR3 spans 16 amino acids. The CDR3, as DNA: TGTGCCAGCAGCAACAATCCGGTACTAGCGGACAATGAGCAGTTCTTC. It specifies CASSNNPVLADNEQFF.

The chain joins TRBV4-3 to TRBJ2-6, with D possibly being TRBD1 (6 bases). Trimming shortened V by 7 bases and J by 4 bases, and 14 bases separated the two germline ends. The CDR3 contains 15 residues. The germline gives CDR1 LGHNA, CDR2 YSLEER. CDR3 residues: CASNNRAVGANVLTF. For the CDR3, the DNA is TGCGCCAGCAACAACAGGGCCGTGGGGGCCAACGTCCTGACTTTC.

This chain connects TRBV3-1 (or the pseudogene TRBV3-2) to TRBJ2-5, with 7 bases aligning to TRBD2. The CDR3 consists of 14 residues. Germline-derived CDR1 and CDR2 are LGHDT and YNNKEL (reference sequence). V dropped 6 bases and J dropped 5; count of bases not matched to a gene: 9. CDR3 in DNA: TGTGCCAGCAGAGGCGCATGGGGAGGGGAGACCCAGTACTTC. Protein product: CASRGAWGGETQYF.

This clone was observed a handful of times. The V gene is TRBV6-5, the J gene TRBJ2-1, with D possibly matching TRBD2 (6 bases). CDR3 length: 15 residues. The V and J ends lost 6 bases and 2 bases respectively, with 14 bases between them. Germline V CDR1 and CDR2: MNHEY, SVGAGI. CDR3 sequence (DNA): TGTGCCAGCAGACGGGGGAGCAACGCCTACAATGAGCAGTTCTTC. This sequence encodes CASRRGSNAYNEQFF.